A single sample gave rise to the 12 T cell receptor beta chains below, sequenced in a study of a mutant IDH1 vaccine in newly diagnosed glioma (dated by TCRdb to the early 2020s). Their recognized antigens are unknown. Library prep was done by the immunoSEQ multiplex PCR assay. TCRdb took this table from immuneACCESS and kept in-frame rearrangements with V and J called. Such tables lack part of the clones; where checked against another copy, unresolved V genes explain under half of the gap, and the rest is unexplained. This sample is represented by 68,000 or so clones; approximately 88% of them were singletons. Around 12% of the sample belongs to the ten largest clones. Interpreted using the paper, the time point label stands for: week 35, safety follow-up. Each vaccine dose was 300 ug of a 20-mer mutant IDH1 peptide in Montanide, given subcutaneously with topical imiquimod. Sample: PBMCs, taken from a glioma patient whose treatment included an IDH1 peptide vaccine. These receptors were obtained from a man between 18 and 29 years old with glioma.

The chain has TRBV6-5 and TRBJ2-2; tentatively, D is TRBD1 (6 bases). V lost 0 bases, J lost 7 bases, and 12 bases lay in between. This CDR3 has 15 residues. Germline values: CDR1 MNHEY, CDR2 SVGAGI. CDR3 amino acids: CASSYSGTLLGELFF. For the CDR3, the DNA is TGTGCCAGCAGTTACTCAGGGACACTGCTCGGGGAGCTGTTTTTT.

The J gene is TRBJ1-4, the V gene TRBV4-2; possibly TRBD1 for D (6 bases). The CDR3 spans 19 residues. With 0 bases removed from V and 0 bases from J, the gap between germline ends came to 17 bases. Per the germline V gene, CDR1 is LGHNA and CDR2 is YNFKEQ. This CDR3 reads CASSQDYSTGIATNEKLFF. CDR3 nucleotides: TGTGCCAGCAGCCAAGATTATAGTACAGGGATTGCAACTAATGAAAAACTGTTTTTT.

This clone was seen a single time. The chain combines TRBV5-6 with TRBJ2-1, with D unresolved. Germline-derived CDR1 and CDR2 are SGHDT and YYEEEE. The germline V and J ends were trimmed by 1 base and 7 bases, with 6 bases remaining between them. The CDR3 totals 12 residues. In nucleotides, the CDR3 is TGTGCCAGCAGCTTGAATGGGAATGAGCAGTTCTTC. It is translated as CASSLNGNEQFF.

The CDR3 is CASRLIQYSSYEQYF. In DNA form, the CDR3 reads TGTGCCAGCAGGCTCATACAGTATAGCTCCTACGAGCAGTACTTC. The chain employs TRBV27 and TRBJ2-7; D not certain. Per the germline V gene, CDR1 is MNHEY and CDR2 is SMNVEV (reference sequence). The CDR3 covers 15 residues. V lost 6 bases, J lost 0 bases, and 15 bases lay in between.

V and J are TRBV9 and TRBJ1-2, with 12 nucleotides matching TRBD1. V was clipped by 2 bases and J by 4 bases; unmatched bases: 9. This CDR3 has 17 amino acids. The germline gives CDR1 SGDLS, CDR2 YYNGEE. The CDR3 DNA sequence: TGTGCCAGCAGCGTGTCCGGGGACAGGGGGCTAGGCTATGGCTACACCTTC. Amino acid sequence: CASSVSGDRGLGYGYTF.

This chain connects TRBV19 to TRBJ1-1; 8 bases agree with TRBD1. The germline V gene encodes CDR1 LNHDA and CDR2 SQIVND (reference sequence). The ends lost 1 base at V and 1 base at J; junction bases unmatched: 5. The CDR3 is 16 residues long. CDR3 loop: CASSIGTQGGNTEAFF. CDR3 nucleotide sequence: TGTGCCAGTAGTATAGGGACACAGGGGGGGAACACTGAAGCTTTCTTT.

The genes are TRBV20-1 and TRBJ2-7; D gene unclear. This CDR3 region has 10 residues. Germline CDR1 and CDR2: DFQATT and SNEGSKA (reference sequence). V lost 5 bases and J lost 4, with 6 bases in between. The CDR3 sequence: CSARSYEQYF. CDR3 in DNA: TGCAGTGCTCGCAGTTACGAGCAGTACTTC.

This chain uses TRBV2 with TRBJ1-1; possible D gene TRBD1, 5 bases. Trimming left V 7 bases short and J 0 bases short, with 12 bases between. CDR1 SNHLY and CDR2 FYNNEI come from the germline V gene. The CDR3 consists of 14 residues. CDR3 sequence: CASNQGPLNTEAFF. In DNA, the CDR3 is TGTGCCAGCAATCAGGGCCCATTGAACACTGAAGCTTTCTTT.

This rearrangement joins TRBV9 to TRBJ1-6; the match to TRBD1 covers 8 bases. The CDR3 totals 16 residues. With 3 bases clipped from V and 7 bases from J, the junction kept 9 bases outside the gene matches. Germline V gene data show CDR1 as SGDLS and CDR2 as YYNGEE. CDR3 in DNA: TGTGCCAGCAGCGATGGCGCCGGGACAGGAAATTCACCCCTCCACTTT. Its translation is CASSDGAGTGNSPLHF.

J is TRBJ2-7 and V is TRBV5-6; 8 nucleotides line up with TRBD1. Germline CDR1 reads SGHDT; CDR2 reads YYEEEE. V was clipped by 3 bases and J by 3 bases; unmatched bases: 5. The CDR3 runs to 14 residues. The CDR3 nucleotides read TGTGCCAGCAGCTATTGGGACAGGAGCTACGAGCAGTACTTC. Translated: CASSYWDRSYEQYF.

In DNA, the CDR3 is TGTGCCATCAGAGCCGGGACAGCTAACTATGGCTACACCTTC. Amino acids: CAIRAGTANYGYTF. The rearrangement joins TRBV10-3 to TRBJ1-2; the match to TRBD1 covers 7 bases. The CDR3 totals 14 residues. V trimming: 6 bases; J trimming: 0 bases; junction bases outside the gene matches: 4. The germline CDR1 and CDR2 sequences are ENHRY and SYGVKD.

The CDR3 coding sequence is TGTGCCAGCTCTTCTAGCGGGGCATACAATGAGCAGTTCTTC. Encoded protein: CASSSSGAYNEQFF. The rearrangement links TRBV18 to TRBJ2-1, with TRBD2 matching over 9 bases. The V and J ends lost 6 bases and 4 bases, in that order; junction bases with no gene match: 4. The CDR3 totals 14 residues. Germline V gives CDR1 KGHSH, CDR2 LQKENI.